The entry that follows covers one T cell receptor beta chain sequence. The CDR3 has 16 residues. Trimming removed 6 bases at V and 5 bases at J, with 23 bases between. Germline assignment: CDR1 KGHSH and CDR2 LQKENI. Using immunoSEQ multiplex PCR, the repertoire was profiled, and TCRdb retains in-frame clones only, with some absent. The data hold about 68,000 clones, with roughly nine tenths observed a single time. This record belongs to a study of T cell changes during pregnancy in multiple sclerosis. The TCR originated in a female donor with multiple sclerosis, enrolled in a pregnancy study. This chain uses TRBV18 with TRBJ2-7; a weak D match, TRBD2 (6 bases). This specimen consisted of peripheral blood, obtained in the second trimester of pregnancy. The CDR3: CASSPRIRGMDNEQYF. CDR3 coding DNA: TGTGCCAGCTCGCCCAGAATACGGGGGATGGATAACGAGCAGTACTTC.